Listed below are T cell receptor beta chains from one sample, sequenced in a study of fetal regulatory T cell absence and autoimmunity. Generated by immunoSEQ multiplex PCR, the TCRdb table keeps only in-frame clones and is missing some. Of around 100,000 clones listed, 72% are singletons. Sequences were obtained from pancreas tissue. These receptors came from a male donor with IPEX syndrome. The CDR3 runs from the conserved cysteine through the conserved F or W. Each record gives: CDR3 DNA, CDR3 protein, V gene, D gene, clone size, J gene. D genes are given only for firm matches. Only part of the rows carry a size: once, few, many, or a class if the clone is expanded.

TGTGCCAGCAGCGTAGGAAGCACAGATACGCAGTATTTT | CASSVGSTDTQYF | TRBV9 | - | - | TRBJ2-3
TGTGCCAGCAGCGCTCAGGACAATAGTTCACCCCTCCACTTT | CASSAQDNSSPLHF | TRBV9 | - | - | TRBJ1-6
TGTGCCAGCAGCTTGGTGGGAGAAAGGAACGAGCAGTACTTC | CASSLVGERNEQYF | TRBV5-5 | - | - | TRBJ2-7
TGTGCCAGCAGCTTACGGGCAGATACGCAGTATTTT | CASSLRADTQYF | TRBV7-9 | - | few | TRBJ2-3
TGTGCCAGCAGCTACCCGGGACAGACGAGCTCCTATAATTCACCCCTCCACTTT | CASSYPGQTSSYNSPLHF | TRBV5-6 | TRBD1 | - | TRBJ1-6
TGTGCCTGTGGCGTCTTCTACAATGAGCAGTTCTTC | CACGVFYNEQFF | TRBV30 | - | - | TRBJ2-1
TGCGCCAGCAGTCCCCCAAGGGGGGCAGAGGTAAATGAGCAGTTCTTC | CASSPPRGAEVNEQFF | TRBV23-1 | - | - | TRBJ2-1
TGTGCCAGCAGTTTAAAGACGGACGGCTCCTACGAGCAGTACTTC | CASSLKTDGSYEQYF | TRBV27 | - | - | TRBJ2-7
TGTGCCAGCAGTTGGCCGGGACAGGGGGCGATAGGCTACACCTTC | CASSWPGQGAIGYTF | TRBV6-5 | TRBD1 | - | TRBJ1-2
TGCGCCAGCAGCCAAGTGGTCAGAGGAAACACCATATATTTT | CASSQVVRGNTIYF | TRBV4-1 | - | - | TRBJ1-3
TGTGCCAGCATGACAGGACATCGGACAGATACGCAGTATTTT | CASMTGHRTDTQYF | TRBV2 | - | - | TRBJ2-3
TGTGCCAGCAGTTTATGGGGAGAAGGGTCCTACGAGCAGTACTTC | CASSLWGEGSYEQYF | TRBV27 | - | few | TRBJ2-7
TGCAGCGTTGCCTGGGGGGGGGACACTGAAGCTTTCTTT | CSVAWGGDTEAFF | TRBV29-1 | - | - | TRBJ1-1
TGTGCCAGCAGCTTGGGCGGGGGATCCTACAATGAGCAGTTCTTC | CASSLGGGSYNEQFF | TRBV5-4 | TRBD2 | - | TRBJ2-1
TGCAGTGTCACAGGGAAAGAGACCCAGTACTTC | CSVTGKETQYF | TRBV20-1 | - | few | TRBJ2-5
TGTGCCAGCAGCTCAATTATGGGGGATGGCTACACCTTC | CASSSIMGDGYTF | TRBV6-6 | - | - | TRBJ1-2
TGTGCCAGCAGTGACTTGGGACTAGCGGTCACAGATACGCAGTATTTT | CASSDLGLAVTDTQYF | TRBV6-1 | TRBD2 | - | TRBJ2-3
TGTGCCAGCAGCCCTAGTGGGCGGGGCGGGGAGCTGTTTTTT | CASSPSGRGGELFF | TRBV7-9 | - | - | TRBJ2-2
TGTGCCAGCAGTGATTTTTACGAGCAGTACTTC | CASSDFYEQYF | TRBV27 | - | - | TRBJ2-7
TGTGCCAGCAGTGAAGAGGATCTGGGGTTAGTGACCTACGAGCAGTACTTC | CASSEEDLGLVTYEQYF | TRBV6-1 | - | - | TRBJ2-7
TGTGCCAGCAGCGCAGATACGCAGTATTTT | CASSADTQYF | TRBV9 | - | few | TRBJ2-3
TGTGCCAGCAGCTTGGACAGAGGGGGCTACACCTTC | CASSLDRGGYTF | TRBV5-4 | - | - | TRBJ1-2
TGCGCCAGCAGCTTGACCGGGACTAGAGGTAGTGAGCAGTTCTTC | CASSLTGTRGSEQFF | TRBV5-1 | TRBD2 | - | TRBJ2-1
TGTGCCAGCAGCACTCGGGGCAGCAGGGGTGAAAAACTGTTTTTT | CASSTRGSRGEKLFF | TRBV5-8 | - | - | TRBJ1-4
TGCAGCGTTCTGGGGTTGAACTATGGCTACACCTTC | CSVLGLNYGYTF | TRBV29-1 | - | - | TRBJ1-2
TGTGCCAGCAGCCCAGGTACTTACAATGAGCAGTTCTTC | CASSPGTYNEQFF | TRBV6-5 | - | - | TRBJ2-1
TGTGCCTGGAGTGGCAGGGTTATGAACACTGAAGCTTTCTTT | CAWSGRVMNTEAFF | TRBV30 | - | - | TRBJ1-1
TGCAGCGTGGTTCTTGCGCGGAGCTCCTACAATGAGCAGTTCTTC | CSVVLARSSYNEQFF | TRBV29-1 | - | - | TRBJ2-1
TGTGCCAGCAGGACTCCCCTGAACACTGAAGCTTTCTTT | CASRTPLNTEAFF | TRBV6-6 | - | - | TRBJ1-1
TGTGCCAGCAGCTTAGAGGGGGACTACGAGCAGTACTTC | CASSLEGDYEQYF | TRBV11-2 | - | - | TRBJ2-7
TGTGCCAGCAGCTTAGGGGACAGGGGGCCCTATGAGCAGTTCTTC | CASSLGDRGPYEQFF | TRBV13 | TRBD1 | - | TRBJ2-1
TGTGCCAGCAGCATCGACAGGGGGCGCAACGAGCAGTACTTC | CASSIDRGRNEQYF | TRBV5-4 | TRBD1 | - | TRBJ2-7
TGTGCCAGCAGCTTGGATGGTAGCGGGGCCTACGAGCAGTACTTC | CASSLDGSGAYEQYF | TRBV5-4 | TRBD2 | - | TRBJ2-7
TGTGCCAGCAGTTACTCGACGCCGCGACTAGCCTACGAGCAGTACTTC | CASSYSTPRLAYEQYF | TRBV6-5 | - | once | TRBJ2-7
TGTGCCAGCAGTGTTAGCCAGGCGAACACCGGGGAGCTGTTTTTT | CASSVSQANTGELFF | TRBV6-1 | - | - | TRBJ2-2
TGTGCTAGTGGTTTGGTATTGAGGGTAAGGGATAATTCACCCCTCCACTTT | CASGLVLRVRDNSPLHF | TRBV12-5 | - | - | TRBJ1-6
TGCGCCAGCAGCCAAGCCGGACAGGCGATCTATGGCTACACCTTC | CASSQAGQAIYGYTF | TRBV4-1 | TRBD1 | - | TRBJ1-2
TGTGCCAGCAGCCCCGACAGCGTAGTTAACACTGAAGCTTTCTTT | CASSPDSVVNTEAFF | TRBV9 | - | few | TRBJ1-1
TGTGCCAGCAGAGATATAGGGCGGGGGACCCAGTACTTC | CASRDIGRGTQYF | TRBV6-1 | - | - | TRBJ2-5
TGCAGCGTTGCCGGGACAGGGGTTGGCTACACCTTC | CSVAGTGVGYTF | TRBV29-1 | TRBD1 | - | TRBJ1-2
TGTGCCAGCAGGTCGGCTTTTGACACCGGGGAGCTGTTTTTT | CASRSAFDTGELFF | TRBV9 | - | - | TRBJ2-2
TGTGCCAGCAGCTTAGTTTCGTTGGGCGAGCAGTACTTC | CASSLVSLGEQYF | TRBV13 | - | - | TRBJ2-7
TGTGCCAGCAGCACGGGAGCGGGAGTAGTAGATACGCAGTATTTT | CASSTGAGVVDTQYF | TRBV6-5 | TRBD2 | - | TRBJ2-3
TGTGCCAGCAGCGCCCAACAGGGGAGGATCTACGAGCAGTACTTC | CASSAQQGRIYEQYF | TRBV11-3 | - | - | TRBJ2-7
TGTGCCAGCAGTTACGGACAGGGATATAATTCACCCCTCCACTTT | CASSYGQGYNSPLHF | TRBV6-5 | TRBD1 | - | TRBJ1-6
TGCGCCAGCAGCCAAGATAACAGATACACCGGGGAGCTGTTTTTT | CASSQDNRYTGELFF | TRBV4-3 | - | - | TRBJ2-2